Below, 4 T cell receptor beta chains from the same sample are listed, as sequenced in a study of response to subunit inactivated influenza vaccine (dated by TCRdb to the late 2010s). Library construction relied on RT-PCR. Sequencing was performed on an Illumina HiSeq 2500. TCRdb reprocessing: public reads trimmed at Q25 with fastp, clones called with MiXCR, in-frame beta chains kept. Each CDR3 protein appears once, grouped with its most common genes and DNA. For this sample there are approximately 500,000 distinct CDR3 sequences; 14% appear just once. 8.5% to 14% of the sample rests with the top ten. The source material was PBMCs from blood, sampled about 12 days after vaccination. The receptor source for this set is a man aged 50 to 60 who received an inactivated influenza vaccine. Donor details come from another sample of the same person, matched by shared clones.

The chain employs TRBV7-9 and TRBJ2-3, with D possibly matching TRBD2 (5 bases). The CDR3 loop spans 15 amino acids. V gave up 5 bases and J gave up 0 bases, with 12 bases separating them. Per germline, CDR1 SEHNR and CDR2 FQNEAQ (reference sequence). As DNA, the CDR3 is TGTGCCAGCAGCCCTGTTCGCGGGAGCACAGATACGCAGTATTTT. Its translation: CASSPVRGSTDTQYF.

The rearrangement links TRBV6-1 to TRBJ2-5; tentatively, D is TRBD2 (6 bases). The germline CDR1 and CDR2 sequences are MNHNS and SASEGT. V lost 0 bases and J 4 bases, leaving 9 bases between the germline ends. The CDR3 spans 14 residues. CDR3 in amino acids: CASSEAHGGETQYF. The CDR3 DNA is TGTGCCAGCAGTGAAGCGCACGGGGGAGAGACCCAGTACTTC.

In its sample, this clonotype was seen many times. The chain employs TRBV12-3 or TRBV12-4 and TRBJ2-1, with no clear D. The V gene lost 8 bases and the J gene lost 4 bases, with 9 bases spanning the gap. CDR3 length: 12 residues. The DNA for the CDR3 is TGTGCCAGCGGAAAGACGTACAATGAGCAGTTCTTC. Translating gives CASGKTYNEQFF.

Only a few counts were recorded for this clonotype. The chain joins TRBV28 to TRBJ2-1; unclear D gene. The CDR3 extends over 11 amino acids. Germline CDR1 reads MDHEN; CDR2 reads SYDVKM. With 5 bases removed from V and 9 bases from J, the gap between germline ends came to 8 bases. DNA of the CDR3: TGTGCCAGCAGTCGCCGCGGTGAGCAGTTCTTC. It is translated as CASSRRGEQFF.